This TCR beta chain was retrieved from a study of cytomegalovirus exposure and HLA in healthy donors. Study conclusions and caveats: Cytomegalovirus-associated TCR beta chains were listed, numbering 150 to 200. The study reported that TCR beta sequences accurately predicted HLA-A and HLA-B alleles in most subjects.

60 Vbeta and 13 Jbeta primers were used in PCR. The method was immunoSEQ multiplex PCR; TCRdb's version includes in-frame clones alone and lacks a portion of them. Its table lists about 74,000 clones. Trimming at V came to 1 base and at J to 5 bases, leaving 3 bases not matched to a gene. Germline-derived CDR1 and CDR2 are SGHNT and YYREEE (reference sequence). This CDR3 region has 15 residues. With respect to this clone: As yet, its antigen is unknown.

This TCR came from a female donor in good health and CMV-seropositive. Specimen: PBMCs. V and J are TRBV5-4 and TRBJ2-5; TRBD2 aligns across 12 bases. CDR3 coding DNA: TGTGCCAGCAGCTTGAAAACTAGCGGGAGGGAGACCCAGTACTTC. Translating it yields CASSLKTSGRETQYF. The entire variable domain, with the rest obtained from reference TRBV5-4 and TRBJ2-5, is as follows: ETGVTQSPTHLIKTRGQQVTLRCSSQSGHNTVSWYQQALGQGPQFIFQYYREEENGRGNFPPRFSGLQFPNYSSELNVNALELDDSALYLCASSLKTSGRETQYFGPGTRLLVL.